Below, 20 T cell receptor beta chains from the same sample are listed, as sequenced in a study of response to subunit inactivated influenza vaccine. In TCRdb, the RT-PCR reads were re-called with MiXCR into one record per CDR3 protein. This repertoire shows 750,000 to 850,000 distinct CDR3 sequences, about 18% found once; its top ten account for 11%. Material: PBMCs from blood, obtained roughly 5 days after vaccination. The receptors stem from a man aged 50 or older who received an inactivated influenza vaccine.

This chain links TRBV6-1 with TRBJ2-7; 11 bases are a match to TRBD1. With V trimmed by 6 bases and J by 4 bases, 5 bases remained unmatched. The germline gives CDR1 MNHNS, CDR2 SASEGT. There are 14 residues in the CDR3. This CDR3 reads CASRSDRGQYEQYF. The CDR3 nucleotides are TGTGCCAGCAGATCGGACAGGGGGCAATACGAGCAGTACTTC.

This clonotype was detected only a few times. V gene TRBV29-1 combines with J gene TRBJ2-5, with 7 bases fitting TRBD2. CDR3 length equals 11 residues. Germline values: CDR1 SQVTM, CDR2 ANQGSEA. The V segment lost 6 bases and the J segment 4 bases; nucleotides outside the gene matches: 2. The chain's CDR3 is CSVGEGETQYF. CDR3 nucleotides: TGCAGCGTGGGGGAGGGAGAGACCCAGTACTTC.

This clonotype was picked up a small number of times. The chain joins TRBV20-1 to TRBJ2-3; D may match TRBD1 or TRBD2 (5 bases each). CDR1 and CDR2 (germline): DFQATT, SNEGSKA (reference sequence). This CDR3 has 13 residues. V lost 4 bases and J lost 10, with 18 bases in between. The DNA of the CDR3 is TGCAGTGCTACGACCCCGATGGGGGATGCGCAGTATTTT. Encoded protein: CSATTPMGDAQYF.

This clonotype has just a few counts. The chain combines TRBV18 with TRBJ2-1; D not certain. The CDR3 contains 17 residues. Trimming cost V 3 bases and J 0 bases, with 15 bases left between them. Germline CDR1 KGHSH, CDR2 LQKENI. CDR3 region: CASSPIPTTSSYNEQFF. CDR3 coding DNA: TGTGCCAGCTCACCGATTCCGACAACGAGCTCCTACAATGAGCAGTTCTTC.

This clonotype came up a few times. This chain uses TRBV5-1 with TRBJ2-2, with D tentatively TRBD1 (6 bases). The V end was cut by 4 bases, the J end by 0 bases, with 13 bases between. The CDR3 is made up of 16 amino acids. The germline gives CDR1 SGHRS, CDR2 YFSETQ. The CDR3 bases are TGCGCCAGCAGCCTAACTTACAGGGCGAACACCGGGGAGCTGTTTTTT. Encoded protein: CASSLTYRANTGELFF.

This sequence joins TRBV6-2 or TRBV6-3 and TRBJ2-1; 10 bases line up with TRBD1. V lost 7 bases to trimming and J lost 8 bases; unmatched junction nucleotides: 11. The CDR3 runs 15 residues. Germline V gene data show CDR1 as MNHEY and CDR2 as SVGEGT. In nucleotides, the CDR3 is TGTGCCAGCACGCTCCCGACAGGGGGCATTTATGAGCAGTTCTTC. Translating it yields CASTLPTGGIYEQFF.

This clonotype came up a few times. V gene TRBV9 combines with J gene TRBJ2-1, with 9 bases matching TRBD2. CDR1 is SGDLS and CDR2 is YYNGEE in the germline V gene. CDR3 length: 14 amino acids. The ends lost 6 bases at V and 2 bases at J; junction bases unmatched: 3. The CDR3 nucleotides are TGTGCCAGCACTGCGGGAGGGCCCTACAATGAGCAGTTCTTC. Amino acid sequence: CASTAGGPYNEQFF. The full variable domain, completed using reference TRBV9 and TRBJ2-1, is DSGVTQTPKHLITATGQRVTLRCSPRSGDLSVYWYQQSLDQGLQFLIQYYNGEERAKGNILERFSAQQFPDLHSELNLSSLELGDSALYFCASTAGGPYNEQFFGPGTRLTVL.

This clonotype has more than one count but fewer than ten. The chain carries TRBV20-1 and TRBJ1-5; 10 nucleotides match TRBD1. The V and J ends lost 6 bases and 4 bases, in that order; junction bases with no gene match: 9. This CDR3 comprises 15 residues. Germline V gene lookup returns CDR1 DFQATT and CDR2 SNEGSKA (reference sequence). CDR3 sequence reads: CSAASGQGGNQPQHF. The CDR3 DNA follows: TGCAGTGCCGCTAGCGGACAGGGGGGGAATCAGCCCCAGCATTTT.

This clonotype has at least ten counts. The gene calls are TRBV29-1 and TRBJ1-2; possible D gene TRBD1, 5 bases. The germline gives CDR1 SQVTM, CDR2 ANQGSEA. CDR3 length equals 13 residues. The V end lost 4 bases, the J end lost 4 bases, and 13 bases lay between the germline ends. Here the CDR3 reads CSVARGMGYGYTF. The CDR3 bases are TGCAGCGTTGCCCGGGGGATGGGCTATGGCTACACCTTC.

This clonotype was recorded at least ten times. DNA of the CDR3: TGTGCCAGCCTCCCCGGAACAGGGAACTATGGCTACACCTTC. Translating it yields CASLPGTGNYGYTF. This chain connects TRBV12-3 or TRBV12-4 to TRBJ1-2; the D gene is possibly TRBD1 (6 bases). Trimming pared 8 bases from V and 2 bases from J, leaving 15 bases between. This CDR3 is built from 14 residues.

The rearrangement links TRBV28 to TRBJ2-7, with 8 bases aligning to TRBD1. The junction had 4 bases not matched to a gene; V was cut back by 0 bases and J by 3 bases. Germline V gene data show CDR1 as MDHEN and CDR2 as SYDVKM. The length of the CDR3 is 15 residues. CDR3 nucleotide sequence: TGTGCCAGCAGTTTATGGGGGACAGGTTACTACGAGCAGTACTTC. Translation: CASSLWGTGYYEQYF.

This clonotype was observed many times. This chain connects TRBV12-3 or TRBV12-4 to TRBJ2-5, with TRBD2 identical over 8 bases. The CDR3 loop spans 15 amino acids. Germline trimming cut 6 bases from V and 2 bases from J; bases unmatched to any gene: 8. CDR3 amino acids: CASSLVGGGQETQYF. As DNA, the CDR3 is TGTGCCAGCAGCTTGGTGGGCGGGGGGCAAGAGACCCAGTACTTC.

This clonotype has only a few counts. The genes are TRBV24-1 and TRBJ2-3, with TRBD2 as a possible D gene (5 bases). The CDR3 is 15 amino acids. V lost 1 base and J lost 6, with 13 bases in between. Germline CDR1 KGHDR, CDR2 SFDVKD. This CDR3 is CATSDFRGFSDTQYF. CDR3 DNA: TGTGCCACCAGTGATTTCCGCGGGTTCTCCGATACGCAGTATTTT.

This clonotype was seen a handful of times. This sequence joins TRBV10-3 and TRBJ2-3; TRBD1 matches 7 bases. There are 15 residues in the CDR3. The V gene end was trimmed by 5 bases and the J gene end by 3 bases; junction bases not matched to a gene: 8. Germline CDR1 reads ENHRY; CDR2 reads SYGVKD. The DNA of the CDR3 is TGTGCCATCAGTTTACGATACAGGGGAACAGATACGCAGTATTTT. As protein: CAISLRYRGTDTQYF.

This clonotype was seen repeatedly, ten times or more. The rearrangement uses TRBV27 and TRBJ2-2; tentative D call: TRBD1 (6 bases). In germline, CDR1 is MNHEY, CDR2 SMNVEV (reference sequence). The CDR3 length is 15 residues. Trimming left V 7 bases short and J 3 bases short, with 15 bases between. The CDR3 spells CASKGSTGDTGELFF. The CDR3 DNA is TGTGCCAGCAAGGGGTCGACAGGAGACACCGGGGAGCTGTTTTTT.

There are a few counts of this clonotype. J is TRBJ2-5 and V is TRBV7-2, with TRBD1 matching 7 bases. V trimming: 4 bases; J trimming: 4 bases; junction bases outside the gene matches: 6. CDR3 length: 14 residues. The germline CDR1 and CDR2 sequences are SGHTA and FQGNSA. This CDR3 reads CASSSQGNGETQYF. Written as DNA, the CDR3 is TGTGCCAGCAGCTCACAGGGGAATGGAGAGACCCAGTACTTC. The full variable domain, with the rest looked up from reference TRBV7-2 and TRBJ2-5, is GAGVSQSPSNKVTEKGKDVELRCDPISGHTALYWYRQSLGQGLEFLIYFQGNSAPDKSGLPSDRFSAERTGGSVSTLTIQRTQQEDSAVYLCASSSQGNGETQYFGPGTRLLVL.

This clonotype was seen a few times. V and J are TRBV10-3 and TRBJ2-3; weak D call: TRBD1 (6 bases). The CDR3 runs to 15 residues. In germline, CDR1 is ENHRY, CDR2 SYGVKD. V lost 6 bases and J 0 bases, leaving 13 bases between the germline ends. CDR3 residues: CAISGLRGSTDTQYF. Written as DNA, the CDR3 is TGTGCCATCAGCGGGTTAAGGGGGAGCACAGATACGCAGTATTTT.

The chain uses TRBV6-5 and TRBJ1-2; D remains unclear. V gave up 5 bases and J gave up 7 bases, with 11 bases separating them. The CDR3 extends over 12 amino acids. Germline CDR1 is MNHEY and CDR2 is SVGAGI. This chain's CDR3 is CASSTLGLGYTF. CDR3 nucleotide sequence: TGTGCCAGCAGTACCCTCGGACTTGGCTACACCTTC.

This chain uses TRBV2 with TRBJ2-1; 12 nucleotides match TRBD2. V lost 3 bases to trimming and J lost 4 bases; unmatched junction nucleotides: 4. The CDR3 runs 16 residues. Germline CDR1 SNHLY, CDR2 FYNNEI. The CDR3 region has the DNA TGTGCCAGCAGTGAGCTAGCGGGAGGGCGATACAATGAGCAGTTCTTC. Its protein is CASSELAGGRYNEQFF.

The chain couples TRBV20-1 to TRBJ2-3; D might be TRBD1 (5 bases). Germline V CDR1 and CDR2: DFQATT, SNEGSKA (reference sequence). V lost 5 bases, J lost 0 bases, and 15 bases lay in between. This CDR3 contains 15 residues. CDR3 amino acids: CSAGWGGSSTDTQYF. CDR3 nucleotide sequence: TGCAGTGCTGGGTGGGGCGGCTCTAGCACAGATACGCAGTATTTT.